This TCR beta chain was sequenced in a study of cytomegalovirus exposure and HLA in healthy donors (dated by TCRdb to 2016 to 2017). Background for the entire study: An earlier analysis of several hundred of the donors reported more than 250 Gb of sequence data and 117 million unique TCR beta sequences from around 200 million T cells. The study aimed to test whether cataloging public T cell receptors could reveal signatures of past pathogen exposure. Donor age, sex, ethnicity and CMV serostatus were compiled together with the repertoire data. All discovery cohort repertoires had been generated using a single sequencing platform. The T cell repertoires of 666 subjects were profiled by immunosequencing and related to cytomegalovirus serostatus. To decide whether each TCR beta V gene segment behaved as functional or pseudogenic, an earlier analysis of fewer than 750 of the donors relied on high-throughput TCR beta sequencing. To study patterns of TCR occurrence, a later analysis re-analyzed previously published TCR beta repertoires from around 670 donors and added high-resolution HLA genotyping. The study combined high-throughput TCR immunosequencing, statistical association of individual TCRs with disease status, and machine learning to predict cytomegalovirus infection status. The number of typed donors differed by locus: 629-630 for A, B, C, DRB1 and DQB1; 500 to 550 for DQA1; fewer than 610 for DPA1; and some 430 for DPB1. Along with the roughly 670-subject first cohort, a separate validation cohort of around 120 different subjects was used. Four to six DR-DQ haplotypes were handled as single units for association and clustering, since linkage in the cohort was strong. Rather than using new phenotypic data, the later analysis identified candidate immune exposures from TCR beta sequences and from how often those sequences occurred across donors. Among some 400 genotyped donors of the cohort, an average of around 240,000 unique TCR beta nucleotide sequences was sequenced per donor, of which about 20% were non-productive. The genetic ancestry cluster associated with self-reported Caucasian donors included about four fifths of the roughly 400 genotyped donors. An early release that covered roughly 600 HLA-typed donors contained about 300 gigabases of sequencing data and approximately 85 million unique TCR sequences. HLA typing included class I and class II loci at four-digit resolution. In a later genetic analysis, genome-wide SNP genotypes for about 65% of the 666 donors were used, and that subset was treated as a discovery cohort. Findings and caveats that apply to the study as a whole: In a later genetic analysis, fewer N-insertions in productive TCRs were reported among donors in an Asian-associated ancestry cluster than the 666-donor mean. The authors suggested that the approach could potentially be extended to other disease states and immunological phenotypes. When HLA alleles, especially DR and DQ, strongly co-occurred, TCR associations were difficult to assign to individual alleles. Roughly uniform sequencing depth across donors was assumed in presence/absence analyses, although this assumption may not hold. CMV serostatus was the only immune exposure information available for the cohort. A later analysis associated around 16,000 TCR beta sequences with specific HLA alleles at a false discovery rate of 0.05. In a later genetic analysis, a missense DCLRE1C variant was associated with V-gene and J-gene trimming of TCR beta chains, and the association was replicated in an independent cohort. In an earlier analysis of more than 450 of the donors, most TCR beta V segments were observed in productive rearrangements about 87% or about 30% of the time, broadly matching IMGT annotations. A further reported finding was that TCR beta sequences accurately predicted the HLA-A and HLA-B alleles for most subjects in the first cohort. Most TCR sequences were seen in very few donors, while some public TCRs were found in many individuals. Because HLA typing was missing for some donors at each locus, association tests included only the typed subset. The earlier analysis of approximately 560 of the donors excluded about 16 rarely observed V segments, including chromosome 9 orphons, because counts were too low. In a later analysis, TCR association rates were found to vary across HLA loci, with the most associated TCRs seen for DRB1 alleles and the fewest for HLA-C alleles. In vitro tests confirmed that a few of the cytomegalovirus-associated TCR beta chains recognize cytomegalovirus antigens. Some IMGT-functional V segments, including TRBV6-2 and TRBV6-3, could not be told apart with the 87-base-pair reads, so those segments were excluded. In both the original and validation cohorts, the classifier was reported to diagnose cytomegalovirus status with high specificity and sensitivity. According to a later analysis, parvovirus B19, influenza, CMV and Epstein-Barr virus appeared linked to several top co-occurrence clusters. The study gave a list of over 150 TCR beta chains associated with cytomegalovirus. In this cohort, only TCR beta chains were sequenced, and detectable features were limited by the absence of alpha or paired-chain data. Compared with equally common non-associated chains, HLA-associated TCR beta chains in a later analysis were more clonally expanded and had lower generation probabilities. Linkage disequilibrium might explain the correlated functional status among segregating V segments, but an unknown experimental factor could not be ruled out. The sequencing pipeline was judged likely to have produced a cluster of highly shared sequence variants as a technical artifact. In a later analysis, most CMV-associated TCR beta chains were found to appear HLA-restricted, with HLA associations seemingly driven largely by CMV exposure.

This clone was counted a few times. Its antigen has not been determined. There are no base qualities to consult, and no much larger clone falls within one base. The library was built by means of the immunoSEQ multiplex PCR assay. A mixture of 60 forward primers for TCR Vbeta segments and 13 reverse primers for TCR Jbeta segments was used in the multiplex PCR. The CDR3 region of rearranged TCR beta genes was amplified from genomic DNA with a multiplex PCR assay. The amplified TCR beta libraries were sequenced on the Illumina HiSeq System as 87-base-pair reads. In the paper's pipeline: Across the 500 to 700 repertoires, a later analysis counted roughly 84 million unique TCR beta chains, 9.5 million to 13 million of which were shared by at least two donors. Raw reads were error-corrected and collapsed into unique sequences with a nearest-neighbor algorithm that merged closely related sequences to remove PCR and sequencing errors. CDR3 sequences were aligned to IMGT reference sequences to assign V, D and J gene segments. For a sequence to be retained, a match of at least six nucleotides to both a V gene segment and a J gene segment was required. Rearrangements were classified as productive when the CDR3 lacked stop codons and remained in frame with V and J, and all other rearrangements were classified as non-productive. CDR3 was defined according to IMGT convention as the region running from the second conserved V-encoded cysteine to the conserved J-encoded phenylalanine. The earlier analysis of fewer than 750 of the donors excluded sequences that lacked an unambiguous match to a single V gene segment. An earlier analysis of approximately 590 of the donors called V segments functional above 56.7% productive rearrangements and segregating when the between-donor standard deviation exceeded 5%. A statistical classification framework was built for diagnosing cytomegalovirus status from the catalog of TCR beta chain sequences. In a later analysis, V and J genes were assigned by comparing TCR nucleotide sequences against IMGT/GENE-DB human TR gene sequences. A later analysis assigned CDR3 sequences and most-parsimonious VDJ recombination scenarios with the TCRdist pipeline. In a later analysis, every TCR beta chain was defined by the combination of its CDR3 amino acid sequence and its V-gene family, and reads without a unique V-gene family were dropped. As a way to deal with suspected cross-contamination and a sequencing artifact, a later analysis dropped more than 500 nucleotide sequences that were highly shared and had low generation probability. A later analysis calculated a clonal expansion index for each public chain from normalized within-repertoire ranks of inferred template counts. In a later analysis, generation probabilities were computed using a VDJ recombination model fitted to out-of-frame rearrangements, and the results were checked against IGoR. Hypergeometric tests were used in a later analysis to score TCR-TCR, TCR-HLA and TCR-CMV co-occurrence, with a repertoire-size bias correction applied to the TCR pairs. A later analysis estimated false discovery rates by permuting HLA or CMV assignments 20 times. In a later analysis, co-occurring TCRs were grouped using DBSCAN, and TCRdist sequence similarity was added for clustering within HLA-allele-positive subsets. Repertoires with fewer than 30,000 or more than 120,000 public chains, plus five repertoires with anomalous nucleotide sharing, were excluded from co-occurrence clustering. Drawn from immuneACCESS, this table holds only the in-frame rearrangements with V and J called that TCRdb kept. Clones are partly lost; checked studies trace under half to an unresolved V gene and leave the rest unexplained. Clonal size and the V and J genes are those of that table, whereas D and trimming came from the DNA. The sample data list about 59,000 clones, and 80% of these were observed just once. Together, the top ten hold under 5% of the sample.

Taken from the germline V gene, the CDR1 and CDR2 loops are SGHAT and FQNNGV. The CDR3 measures 14 amino acids from cysteine to phenylalanine. The sequence is cut down to CDR3 DNA, 42 bases in frame from base 1. V and J are trimmed by 0 bases and 9 bases, and the gene matches miss 4 bases of the junction. The cohort was made up of about 670 healthy bone marrow donors. Cohort members were all nominally healthy when sampled, although unrecorded immune exposures were likely present. The donor was CMV seronegative and was included in the group of several hundred seronegative cohort members. Every donor gave a peripheral blood sample, and the peripheral blood mononuclear cells from that sample were used for TCR beta sequencing. Genomic DNA extraction from the blood cell samples was performed with the Qiagen DNeasy Blood Extraction Kit.

In this chain, TRBV11-2 is recombined with TRBJ2-1; 8 bases in between match TRBD2. The sequencing sample was made of PBMCs. The clonotype originates from a woman aged 40 to 55 in good health and CMV-seronegative. Here the CDR3 is given as CASSLDPGTSEQFF. The DNA reads TGTGCCAGCAGCTTAGATCCGGGGACTAGTGAGCAGTTCTTC. The CDR3, completed at both ends by the reference TRBV11-2 and TRBJ2-1 genes, gives the full variable domain EAGVAQSPRYKIIEKRQSVAFWCNPISGHATLYWYQQILGQGPKLLIQFQNNGVVDDSQLPKDRFSAERLKGVDSTLKIQPAKLEDSAVYLCASSLDPGTSEQFFGPGTRLTVL.